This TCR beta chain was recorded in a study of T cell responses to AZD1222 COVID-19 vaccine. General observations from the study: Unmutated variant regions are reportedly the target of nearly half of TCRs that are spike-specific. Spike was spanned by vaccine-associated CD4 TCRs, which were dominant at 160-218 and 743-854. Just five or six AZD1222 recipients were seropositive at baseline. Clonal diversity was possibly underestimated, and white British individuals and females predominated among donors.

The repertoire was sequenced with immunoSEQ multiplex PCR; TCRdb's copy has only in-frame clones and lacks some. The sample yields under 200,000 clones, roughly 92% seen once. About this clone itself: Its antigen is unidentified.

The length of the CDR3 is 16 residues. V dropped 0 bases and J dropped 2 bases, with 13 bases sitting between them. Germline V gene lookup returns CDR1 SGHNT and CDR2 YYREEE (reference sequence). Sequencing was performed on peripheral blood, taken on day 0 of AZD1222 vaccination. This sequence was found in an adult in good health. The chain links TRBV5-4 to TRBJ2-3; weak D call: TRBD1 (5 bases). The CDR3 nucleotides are TGTGCCAGCAGCTTGGGGGCAGGGCCTCACACAGATACGCAGTATTTT. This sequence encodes CASSLGAGPHTDTQYF.